This entry lists 11 T cell receptor beta chains sequenced from one sample in a study of OX40 agonist ivuxolimab in advanced cancers. Profiling relied on immunoSEQ multiplex PCR, and the TCRdb table lists in-frame clones only, not all of them. There are some 52,000 clones in the sample; about nine tenths occur only once, and 6.5% to 7.5% lies in the top ten. The sample in question was CD4+ or CD8+ T cells sorted from blood, obtained in a trial of the OX40 agonist ivuxolimab. These receptors were obtained from an adult with an advanced solid tumor such as melanoma, head and neck, liver or kidney cancer.

This clone occurred once. The rearrangement links TRBV18 to TRBJ2-5; TRBD1 might be the D (6 bases). Germline V CDR1 and CDR2: KGHSH, LQKENI. The V gene lost 2 bases and the J gene lost 2 bases, with 15 bases spanning the gap. The CDR3 contains 16 residues. The DNA of the CDR3 is TGTGCCAGCTCACCAATGAGGACAGAGGGACAAGAGACCCAGTACTTC. It specifies CASSPMRTEGQETQYF. Based on the CDR3 plus reference TRBV18 and TRBJ2-5, the full variable domain is NAGVMQNPRHLVRRRGQEARLRCSPMKGHSHVYWYRQLPEEGLKFMVYLQKENIIDESGMPKERFSAEFPKEGPSILRIQQVVRGDSAAYFCASSPMRTEGQETQYFGPGTRLLVL.

The rearrangement links TRBV10-3 to TRBJ1-3; the D gene is possibly TRBD1 (5 bases). Germline V gives CDR1 ENHRY, CDR2 SYGVKD. This CDR3 comprises 14 residues. Trimming removed 10 bases from V and 0 bases from J, with 13 bases in between. CDR3 coding DNA: TGTGCCACCTTGACAGCTAACTCTGGAAACACCATATATTTT. Encoded protein: CATLTANSGNTIYF.

The chain carries TRBV2 and TRBJ1-5; D unresolved. There are 15 residues in the CDR3. Trimming stripped 8 bases from V and 6 bases from J, with 20 bases between. The germline CDR1 and CDR2 sequences are SNHLY and FYNNEI. The CDR3 here is CASLPEAVVGQPQHF. The CDR3 coding sequence is TGTGCCAGCCTTCCAGAGGCGGTGGTCGGTCAGCCCCAGCATTTT.

This clone was counted a single time. V and J are TRBV5-5 and TRBJ2-3, with a possible D match to TRBD2 (6 bases). CDR3 length equals 13 residues. Germline loops: CDR1 SGHKS, CDR2 YYEKEE (reference sequence). Trimming took off 4 bases at V and 4 bases at J, with 10 bases between the two ends. The CDR3 nucleotides are TGTGCCAGCAGCCTGGAGGGAGCAGATACGCAGTATTTT. Translated: CASSLEGADTQYF.

This chain joins TRBV5-1 and TRBJ2-1; D possibly corresponds to TRBD1 (6 bases). This CDR3 has 14 residues. Germline V gives CDR1 SGHRS, CDR2 YFSETQ. The germline V and J ends were trimmed by 3 bases and 2 bases, with 9 bases remaining between them. The CDR3 sequence is CASSSRGPYNEQFF. The CDR3 DNA sequence: TGCGCCAGCAGCTCCAGGGGACCCTACAATGAGCAGTTCTTC.

The chain joins TRBV6-4 to TRBJ1-1; 8 nucleotides match TRBD1. CDR1 and CDR2 from the germline V gene are MRHNA and SNTAGT. V shed 6 bases, J shed 5 bases, and the junction held 8 bases outside the gene matches. The CDR3 is 14 amino acids. The CDR3 DNA sequence: TGTGCCAGCAGCCAACAGGGGGATGCGACTGAAGCTTTCTTT. This codes for CASSQQGDATEAFF.

The genes are TRBV14 and TRBJ1-1; D is undetermined. Trimming took 1 base from V and 0 from J, leaving 9 bases between them. The CDR3 is 15 residues long. The V gene's germline CDR1 is SGHDN and CDR2 FVKESK. Written as DNA, the CDR3 is TGTGCCAGCAGCCAAGTAAGGCAGATGAACACTGAAGCTTTCTTT. Protein sequence: CASSQVRQMNTEAFF.

Only a few counts were recorded for this clone. This rearrangement joins TRBV10-3 to TRBJ1-1, with D unresolved. The CDR3 has 13 amino acids. Trimming removed 0 bases from V and 1 base from J, with 3 bases in between. The germline CDR1 and CDR2 sequences are ENHRY and SYGVKD. The chain's CDR3 is CAISESRNTEAFF. The CDR3 DNA follows: TGTGCCATCAGTGAGTCAAGGAACACTGAAGCTTTCTTT.

This chain connects TRBV18 to TRBJ1-3; D may be TRBD1 (5 bases). Trimming removed 4 bases at V and 0 bases at J, with 16 bases between. Germline lookup yields CDR1 KGHSH and CDR2 LQKENI. The CDR3 totals 17 residues. The DNA for the CDR3 is TGTGCCAGCTCACTAGGGACCCCTACCTCCTCTGGAAACACCATATATTTT. Translating gives CASSLGTPTSSGNTIYF. The full variable domain, with the rest looked up from reference TRBV18 and TRBJ1-3, is NAGVMQNPRHLVRRRGQEARLRCSPMKGHSHVYWYRQLPEEGLKFMVYLQKENIIDESGMPKERFSAEFPKEGPSILRIQQVVRGDSAAYFCASSLGTPTSSGNTIYFGEGSWLTVV.

The rearrangement links TRBV5-6 to TRBJ2-2, with 13 nucleotides matching TRBD2. The CDR3 spans 17 residues. Germline loops: CDR1 SGHDT, CDR2 YYEEEE. V lost 5 bases to trimming and J lost 0 bases; unmatched junction nucleotides: 4. CDR3 protein: CASRRLAGGPNTGELFF. The CDR3 DNA is TGTGCCAGCAGGAGACTAGCGGGGGGTCCGAACACCGGGGAGCTGTTTTTT. Full variable domain (remainder filled in from reference TRBV5-6 and TRBJ2-2): DAGVTQSPTHLIKTRGQQVTLRCSPKSGHDTVSWYQQALGQGPQFIFQYYEEEERQRGNFPDRFSGHQFPNYSSELNVNALLLGDSALYLCASRRLAGGPNTGELFFGEGSRLTVL.

This clone was recorded only once. This chain links TRBV6-1 with TRBJ2-6, with 10 bases that match TRBD1. This CDR3 comprises 18 residues. The trim removed 6 bases at V and 0 bases at J, leaving 8 bases unmatched. Germline CDR1 reads MNHNS; CDR2 reads SASEGT. The CDR3 spells CASRERTGGVSGANVLTF. The CDR3 DNA reads TGTGCCAGCAGGGAAAGGACAGGGGGAGTCTCTGGGGCCAACGTCCTGACTTTC.